What follows are 21 T cell receptor beta chains derived from one specimen sequenced in a study of T cell changes during pregnancy in multiple sclerosis. Assay: immunoSEQ multiplex PCR; the TCRdb copy retains only in-frame clones and omits some. The sample lists tens of thousands of clones; approximately 92% were seen once. The sample here was peripheral blood, taken in the third trimester of pregnancy. These receptors were taken from a female donor in good health, enrolled as a control in a pregnancy study.

With respect to this clone: Other DNA sequences in the sample encode the same CDR3. This chain uses TRBV28 with TRBJ2-3; tentative D call: TRBD2 (5 bases). Trimming took 4 bases from V and 4 from J, leaving 6 bases between them. The CDR3 spans 12 residues. The germline V gene encodes CDR1 MDHEN and CDR2 SYDVKM. As DNA, the CDR3 is TGTGCCAGCAGTTCCGGGGCAGATACGCAGTATTTT. Protein: CASSSGADTQYF.

The table lists this clone with a count of one. The rearrangement uses TRBV4-1 and TRBJ2-7, with TRBD2 matching 14 bases. The CDR3 is 15 amino acids. Germline loops: CDR1 MGHRA, CDR2 YSYEKL. V dropped 3 bases and J dropped 3; count of bases not matched to a gene: 1. CDR3 region: CASSQGLAGDYEQYF. In DNA, the CDR3 is TGCGCCAGCAGCCAGGGACTAGCGGGAGACTACGAGCAGTACTTC.

The chain carries TRBV6-5 and TRBJ1-1, with D perhaps matching TRBD1 (6 bases). From germline, CDR1 is MNHEY and CDR2 SVGAGI. This CDR3 has 14 residues. Trimming pared 6 bases from V and 1 base from J, leaving 12 bases between. The CDR3 nucleotides are TGTGCCAGCAGGTCCGGGACATCGAACACTGAAGCTTTCTTT. It codes for CASRSGTSNTEAFF.

The chain links TRBV7-9 to TRBJ2-7; 9 bases match TRBD1. Unmatched junction bases numbered 6, after V lost 0 bases and J lost 3 bases. CDR3 size: 16 residues. Germline CDR1 reads SEHNR; CDR2 reads FQNEAQ (reference sequence). The CDR3 here is CASSLASGTGHYEQYF. CDR3 sequence (DNA): TGTGCCAGCAGCTTAGCATCCGGGACAGGGCACTACGAGCAGTACTTC.

This chain's CDR3 is CASSLAGGDEQFF. The DNA for the CDR3 is TGTGCCAGCAGCTTAGCGGGGGGGGATGAGCAGTTCTTC. V is TRBV7-9 and J is TRBJ2-1; 7 bases agree with TRBD2. The CDR3 has 13 residues. J gave up 8 bases and V 0 bases, and 1 base lay outside the gene matches. The germline CDR1 and CDR2 sequences are SEHNR and FQNEAQ (reference sequence).

This CDR3 reads CASSMGGEVWETQYF. CDR3 DNA sequence: TGTGCCAGTAGTATGGGCGGGGAGGTTTGGGAGACCCAGTACTTC. V is TRBV19 and J is TRBJ2-5; D may be TRBD2 (6 bases). Deletions cut 3 bases from V and 5 bases from J, with 16 bases between. This CDR3 has 15 residues. Germline lookup yields CDR1 LNHDA and CDR2 SQIVND (reference sequence).

This clone was picked up one time. The chain employs TRBV9 and TRBJ2-1; 10 nucleotides line up with TRBD2. This CDR3 has 16 residues. After removal of 1 base from V and 4 bases from J, the junction contained 5 bases not matched to a gene. The V gene's germline CDR1 is SGDLS and CDR2 YYNGEE. The CDR3 protein is CASSVRGSGGYNEQFF. Written as DNA, the CDR3 is TGTGCCAGCAGCGTAAGAGGTAGCGGGGGGTACAATGAGCAGTTCTTC.

The chain recombines TRBV28 with TRBJ1-5; a weak D match, TRBD1 (6 bases). Deletions cut 5 bases from V and 7 bases from J, with 12 bases between. Germline loops: CDR1 MDHEN, CDR2 SYDVKM. CDR3 length: 13 residues. CDR3: CASSRGQRQPQHF. The CDR3 nucleotides read TGTGCCAGCAGTAGGGGACAACGCCAGCCCCAGCATTTT.

This chain links TRBV7-6 with TRBJ2-7; 11 nucleotides match TRBD1. The CDR3 spans 14 residues. CDR1 SGHVS and CDR2 FNYEAQ come from the germline V gene. Losses at the gene ends were 4 bases for V and 2 bases for J; bases not matched to a gene: 1. CDR3 in DNA: TGTGCCAGCAGCTGGGACAGGGGGGCCTACGAGCAGTACTTC. Its translation: CASSWDRGAYEQYF.

The table lists this clone with a count of one. This chain links TRBV18 with TRBJ1-6, with TRBD1 matching 7 bases. The CDR3 contains 17 residues. Unmatched junction bases numbered 4, after V lost 2 bases and J lost 0 bases. CDR1 KGHSH and CDR2 LQKENI come from the germline V gene. CDR3 amino acids: CASSPDRESSYNSPLHF. In DNA, the CDR3 is TGTGCCAGCTCACCAGACAGGGAGAGCTCCTATAATTCACCCCTCCACTTT.

The chain is built from TRBV7-9 and TRBJ2-7; 11 bases line up with TRBD2. Unmatched junction bases numbered 5, after V lost 8 bases and J lost 5 bases. Germline assignment: CDR1 SEHNR and CDR2 FQNEAQ (reference sequence). This CDR3 contains 13 residues. CDR3 loop: CASGKLAGDEQYF. The CDR3 DNA sequence: TGTGCCAGCGGGAAACTAGCGGGAGACGAGCAGTACTTC.

The CDR3 region has the DNA TGTGCCAGCTCACCGGGACTAGCGGACAATGAGCAGTTCTTC. Residues: CASSPGLADNEQFF. The V gene is TRBV18, the J gene TRBJ2-1; TRBD2 aligns across 11 bases. The CDR3 is 14 amino acids. The germline gives CDR1 KGHSH, CDR2 LQKENI. The V gene end was trimmed by 3 bases and the J gene end by 5 bases; junction bases not matched to a gene: 0. Complete variable domain (other parts from reference TRBV18 and TRBJ2-1): NAGVMQNPRHLVRRRGQEARLRCSPMKGHSHVYWYRQLPEEGLKFMVYLQKENIIDESGMPKERFSAEFPKEGPSILRIQQVVRGDSAAYFCASSPGLADNEQFFGPGTRLTVL.

This chain joins TRBV27 and TRBJ2-7, with 8 bases aligning to TRBD2. The CDR3 runs to 13 residues. Per germline, CDR1 MNHEY and CDR2 SMNVEV (reference sequence). The V segment lost 5 bases and the J segment 2 bases; nucleotides outside the gene matches: 2. The CDR3 region has the DNA TGTGCCAGCAGTCCGGGACTAGCCTACGAGCAGTACTTC. Translation: CASSPGLAYEQYF.

This chain joins TRBV28 and TRBJ2-3, with a tentative D call TRBD1 (7 bases). The CDR3 sequence is 16 residues long. Trimming shortened V by 5 bases and J by 8 bases, and 23 bases separated the two germline ends. Per germline, CDR1 MDHEN and CDR2 SYDVKM. The CDR3 here is CASSDPKGGQGVTQYF. In DNA form, the CDR3 reads TGTGCCAGCAGTGACCCGAAGGGGGGCCAGGGGGTTACGCAGTATTTT.

V gene TRBV11-2 combines with J gene TRBJ2-7; the D gene is possibly TRBD1 (6 bases). The CDR3 loop spans 14 amino acids. Looked up from germline, CDR1 is SGHAT and CDR2 is FQNNGV. Trimming removed 1 base at V and 3 bases at J, with 10 bases between. The CDR3 bases are TGTGCCAGCAGCTTAGGGGACAAGATCTACGAGCAGTACTTC. As protein: CASSLGDKIYEQYF.

Comments on this clone: A junction end diverges from the germline sequence, so it may reflect a read error. The chain combines TRBV6-1 with TRBJ2-7, with 8 bases aligning to TRBD2. CDR3 length: 13 amino acids. Germline V gene lookup returns CDR1 MNHNS and CDR2 SASEGT. The CDR3 here is CASSEGPGLVVAF. The CDR3 nucleotides read TGTGCCAGCAGTGAAGGTCCGGGACTAGTCGTGGCTTTC.

V gene TRBV6-1 combines with J gene TRBJ1-5; TRBD1 might be the D (6 bases). CDR1 and CDR2 (germline): MNHNS, SASEGT. Trimming stripped 7 bases from V and 14 bases from J, with 15 bases between. CDR3 length: 11 amino acids. CDR3 protein: CASNYQGFEHF. The DNA of the CDR3 is TGTGCCAGCAACTACCAGGGGTTCGAGCATTTT.

The rearrangement uses TRBV27 and TRBJ2-6, with TRBD1 identical over 11 bases. Trimming removed 6 bases from V and 2 bases from J; junction bases left unmatched: 3. There are 16 residues in the CDR3. Germline-derived CDR1 and CDR2 are MNHEY and SMNVEV (reference sequence). The DNA of the CDR3 is TGTGCCAGCAGAGGACAGGGGGCTCCTGGGGCCAACGTCCTGACTTTC. Translating it yields CASRGQGAPGANVLTF.

The genes are TRBV7-9 and TRBJ1-1; 10 bases agree with TRBD1. This CDR3 has 14 amino acids. Germline lookup yields CDR1 SEHNR and CDR2 FQNEAQ (reference sequence). Trimming removed 7 bases from V and 6 bases from J; junction bases left unmatched: 8. CDR3 sequence: CASTDRQGASEAFF. The CDR3 nucleotides are TGTGCCAGCACCGATCGACAGGGGGCATCTGAAGCTTTCTTT.

V usage is TRBV7-2 and J usage is TRBJ2-1; TRBD2 agrees at 12 bases. This CDR3 has 15 residues. The germline V gene has CDR1 SGHTA and CDR2 FQGNSA. The trim removed 3 bases at V and 4 bases at J, leaving 1 base unmatched. The CDR3 nucleotides read TGTGCCAGCAGCTTGGGACTAGCGGGTTACAATGAGCAGTTCTTC. It encodes CASSLGLAGYNEQFF.

V usage is TRBV5-5 and J usage is TRBJ2-7; TRBD2 might be the D (5 bases). This CDR3 has 14 amino acids. V was clipped by 0 bases and J by 4 bases, with 11 bases between them. Germline loops: CDR1 SGHKS, CDR2 YYEKEE (reference sequence). Here the CDR3 reads CASSLADSVYEQYF. The CDR3 DNA reads TGTGCCAGCAGCTTGGCGGACTCAGTATACGAGCAGTACTTC.